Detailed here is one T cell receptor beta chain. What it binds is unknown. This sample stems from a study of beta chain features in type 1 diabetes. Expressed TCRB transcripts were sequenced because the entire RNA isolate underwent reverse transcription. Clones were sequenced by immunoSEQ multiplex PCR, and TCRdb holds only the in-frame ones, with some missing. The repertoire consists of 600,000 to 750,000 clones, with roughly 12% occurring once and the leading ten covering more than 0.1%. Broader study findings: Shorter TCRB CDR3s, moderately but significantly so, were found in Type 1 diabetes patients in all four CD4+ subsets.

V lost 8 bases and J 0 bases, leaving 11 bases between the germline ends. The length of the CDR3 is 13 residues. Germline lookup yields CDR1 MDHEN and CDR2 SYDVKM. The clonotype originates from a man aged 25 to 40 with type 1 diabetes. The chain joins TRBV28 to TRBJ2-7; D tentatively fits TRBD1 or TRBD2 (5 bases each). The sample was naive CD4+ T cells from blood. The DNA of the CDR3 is TGTGCCAGCTTGGGACGGAACTCCTACGAGCAGTACTTC. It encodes CASLGRNSYEQYF.